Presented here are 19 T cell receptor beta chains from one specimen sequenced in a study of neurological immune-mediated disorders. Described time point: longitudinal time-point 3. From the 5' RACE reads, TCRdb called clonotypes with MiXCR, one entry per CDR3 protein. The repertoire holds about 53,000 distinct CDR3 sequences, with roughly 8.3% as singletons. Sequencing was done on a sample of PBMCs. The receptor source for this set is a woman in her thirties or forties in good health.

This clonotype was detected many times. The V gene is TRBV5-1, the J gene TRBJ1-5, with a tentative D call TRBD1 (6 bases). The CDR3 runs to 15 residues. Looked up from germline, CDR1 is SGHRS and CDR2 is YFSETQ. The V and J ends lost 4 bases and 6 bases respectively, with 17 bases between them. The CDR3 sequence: CASSLTPGGGQPQHF. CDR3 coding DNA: TGCGCCAGCAGCCTGACCCCCGGGGGCGGTCAGCCCCAGCATTTT.

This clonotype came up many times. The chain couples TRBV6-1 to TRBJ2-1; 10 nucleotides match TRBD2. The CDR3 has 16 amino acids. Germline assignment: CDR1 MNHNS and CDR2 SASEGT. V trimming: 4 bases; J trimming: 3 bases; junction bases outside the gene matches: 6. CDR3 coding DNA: TGTGCCAGCAGTGTCTTTGGACTAGCGGACTACAATGAGCAGTTCTTC. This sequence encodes CASSVFGLADYNEQFF.

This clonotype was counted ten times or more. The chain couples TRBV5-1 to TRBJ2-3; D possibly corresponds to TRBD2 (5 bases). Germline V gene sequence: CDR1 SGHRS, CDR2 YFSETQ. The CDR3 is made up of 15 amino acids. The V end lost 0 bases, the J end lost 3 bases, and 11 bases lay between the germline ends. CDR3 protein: CASSLVSLGTDTQYF. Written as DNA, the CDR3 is TGCGCCAGCAGCTTGGTTTCACTAGGGACAGATACGCAGTATTTT.

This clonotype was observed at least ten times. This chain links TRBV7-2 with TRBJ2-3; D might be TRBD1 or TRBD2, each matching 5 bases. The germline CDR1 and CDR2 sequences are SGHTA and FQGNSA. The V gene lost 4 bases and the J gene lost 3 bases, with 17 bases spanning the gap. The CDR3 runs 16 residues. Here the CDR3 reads CASSSGRLGETDTQYF. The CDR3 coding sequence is TGTGCCAGCAGCTCGGGGCGTTTAGGCGAGACAGATACGCAGTATTTT.

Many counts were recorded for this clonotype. CDR3 protein: CSASEAYEQYF. The CDR3 DNA reads as TGCAGTGCTAGCGAGGCCTACGAGCAGTACTTC. The chain is built from TRBV20-1 and TRBJ2-7; D uncertain. Germline CDR1 reads DFQATT; CDR2 reads SNEGSKA (reference sequence). The CDR3 totals 11 residues. Between the trimmed V and J ends, which lost 3 bases and 2 bases, there was a span of 5 bases.

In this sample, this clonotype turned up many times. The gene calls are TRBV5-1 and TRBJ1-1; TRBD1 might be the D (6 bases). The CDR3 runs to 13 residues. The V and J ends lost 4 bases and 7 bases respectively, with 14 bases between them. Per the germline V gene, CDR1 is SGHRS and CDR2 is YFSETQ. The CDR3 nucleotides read TGCGCCAGCAGCCCATTAAGGACAGATGAAGCTTTCTTT. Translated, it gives CASSPLRTDEAFF.

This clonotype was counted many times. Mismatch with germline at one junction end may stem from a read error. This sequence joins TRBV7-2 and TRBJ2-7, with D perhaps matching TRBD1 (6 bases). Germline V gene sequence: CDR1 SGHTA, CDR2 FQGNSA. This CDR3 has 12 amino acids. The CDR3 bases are TGTGCCAGCAGCTTATCGACGGGACACCCGAAGTTC. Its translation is CASSLSTGHPKF.

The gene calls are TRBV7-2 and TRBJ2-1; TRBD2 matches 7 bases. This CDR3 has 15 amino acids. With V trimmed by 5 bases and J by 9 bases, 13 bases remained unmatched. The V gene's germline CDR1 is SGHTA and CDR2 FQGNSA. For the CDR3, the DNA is TGTGCCAGCAGCGCCCGTCGGGGAGGGCCAAGTGAGCAGTTCTTC. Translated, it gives CASSARRGGPSEQFF. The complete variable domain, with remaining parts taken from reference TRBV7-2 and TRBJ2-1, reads GAGVSQSPSNKVTEKGKDVELRCDPISGHTALYWYRQSLGQGLEFLIYFQGNSAPDKSGLPSDRFSAERTGGSVSTLTIQRTQQEDSAVYLCASSARRGGPSEQFFGPGTRLTVL.

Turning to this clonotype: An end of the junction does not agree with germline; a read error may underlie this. The CDR3 region has the DNA TGTGCCAGCAACTTAGCTTTTCAAGGACCGTTTTTT. It yields the protein CASNLAFQGPFF. The chain links TRBV7-2 to TRBJ2-2; D remains unclear. Germline CDR1 is SGHTA and CDR2 is FQGNSA. The CDR3 is 12 residues long.

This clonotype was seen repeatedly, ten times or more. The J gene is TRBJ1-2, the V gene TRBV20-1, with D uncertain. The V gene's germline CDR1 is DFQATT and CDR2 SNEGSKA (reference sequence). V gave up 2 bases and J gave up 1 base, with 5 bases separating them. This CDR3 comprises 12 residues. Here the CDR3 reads CSARILNYGYTF. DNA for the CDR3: TGCAGTGCTAGAATCCTTAACTATGGCTACACCTTC.

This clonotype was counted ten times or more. The DNA for the CDR3 is TGTGCCAGCAGCTCCCGACTAGCGGGCCCTAACAATGAGCAGTTCTTC. As protein: CASSSRLAGPNNEQFF. The V call is TRBV7-8, the J call TRBJ2-1, with TRBD2 matching 10 bases. J was trimmed by 5 bases and V by 4 bases; bases with no gene match: 8. The CDR3 sequence is 16 residues long. Germline values: CDR1 SGHVS, CDR2 FQNEAQ.

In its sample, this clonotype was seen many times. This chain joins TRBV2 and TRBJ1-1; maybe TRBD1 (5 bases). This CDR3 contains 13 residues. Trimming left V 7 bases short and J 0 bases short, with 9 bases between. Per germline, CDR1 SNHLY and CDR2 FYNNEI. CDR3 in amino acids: CASIQVLNTEAFF. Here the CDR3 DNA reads TGTGCCAGCATACAGGTTCTGAACACTGAAGCTTTCTTT.

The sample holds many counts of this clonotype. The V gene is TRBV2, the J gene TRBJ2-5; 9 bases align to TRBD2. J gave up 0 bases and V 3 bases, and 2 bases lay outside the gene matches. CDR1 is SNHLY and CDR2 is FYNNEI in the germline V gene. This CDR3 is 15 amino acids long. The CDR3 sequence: CASSDPSGNQETQYF. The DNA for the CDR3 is TGTGCCAGCAGTGATCCTAGCGGGAACCAAGAGACCCAGTACTTC. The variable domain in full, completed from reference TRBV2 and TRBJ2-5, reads EPEVTQTPSHQVTQMGQEVILRCVPISNHLYFYWYRQILGQKVEFLVSFYNNEISEKSEIFDDQFSVERPDGSNFTLKIRSTKLEDSAMYFCASSDPSGNQETQYFGPGTRLLVL.

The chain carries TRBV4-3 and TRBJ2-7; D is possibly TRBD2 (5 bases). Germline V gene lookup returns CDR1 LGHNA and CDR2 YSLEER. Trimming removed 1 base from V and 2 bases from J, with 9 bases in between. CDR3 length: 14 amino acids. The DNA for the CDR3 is TGCGCCAGCAGCCAAGCATCGGGGACCTACGAGCAGTACTTC. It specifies CASSQASGTYEQYF.

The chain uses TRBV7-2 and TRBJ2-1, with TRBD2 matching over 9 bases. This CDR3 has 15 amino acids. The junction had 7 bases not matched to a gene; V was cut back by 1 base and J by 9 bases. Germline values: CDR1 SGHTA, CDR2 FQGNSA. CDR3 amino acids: CASSLGGGGGREQFF. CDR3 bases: TGTGCCAGCAGCTTAGGGGGCGGGGGGGGCCGTGAGCAGTTCTTC.

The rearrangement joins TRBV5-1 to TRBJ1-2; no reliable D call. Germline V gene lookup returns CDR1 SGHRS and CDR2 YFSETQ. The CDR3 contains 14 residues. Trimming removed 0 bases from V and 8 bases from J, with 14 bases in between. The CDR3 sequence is CASSLAGREEGYTF. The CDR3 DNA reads TGCGCCAGCAGCTTGGCCGGCCGGGAGGAGGGCTACACCTTC.

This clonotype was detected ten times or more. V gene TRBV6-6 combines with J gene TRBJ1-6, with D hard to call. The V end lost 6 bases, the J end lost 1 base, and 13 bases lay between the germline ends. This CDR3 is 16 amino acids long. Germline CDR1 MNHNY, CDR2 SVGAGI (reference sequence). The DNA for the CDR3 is TGTGCCAGCAGGTACATAGAGGCGTCCTATAATTCACCCCTCCACTTT. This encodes CASRYIEASYNSPLHF.

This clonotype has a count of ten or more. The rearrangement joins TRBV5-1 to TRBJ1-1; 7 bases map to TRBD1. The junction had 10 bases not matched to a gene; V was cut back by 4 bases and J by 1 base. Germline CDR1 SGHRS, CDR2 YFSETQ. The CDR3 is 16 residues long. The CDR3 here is CASSVGTATRNTEAFF. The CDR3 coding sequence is TGCGCCAGCAGCGTGGGGACAGCGACACGGAACACTGAAGCTTTCTTT.

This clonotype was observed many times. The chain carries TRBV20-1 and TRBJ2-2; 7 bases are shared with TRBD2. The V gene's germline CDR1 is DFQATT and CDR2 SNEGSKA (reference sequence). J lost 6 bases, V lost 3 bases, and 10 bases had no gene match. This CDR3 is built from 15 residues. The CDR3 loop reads CSASAGERGSGELFF. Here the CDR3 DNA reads TGCAGTGCTAGCGCCGGGGAGCGGGGCTCCGGGGAGCTGTTTTTT.